This T cell receptor beta chain was profiled in a study of T-cell memory formation after mild COVID-19. At the level of the study: TCR clustering was largely donor specific.

Remarks on this clonotype: The antigen remains unidentified.

TCRdb used MiXCR to reprocess the 5' RACE reads, holding one entry per CDR3 protein. The data hold a few hundred thousand distinct CDR3 sequences, with roughly 8.2% observed a single time. The study's findings and limits: Mainly CM and EM harbored the contracting CD4+ clones; mainly EMRA harbored the CD8+ ones. CD4/CD8 balance held among clones contracting day 15 to 85, and later expanders leaned CD4+. Several responding clones turned up in pre-infection memory, indicating that cross-reactive memory may have taken part.

From germline, CDR1 is MNHEY and CDR2 SVGEGT. V was clipped by 0 bases and J by 7 bases, with 7 bases between them. This CDR3 contains 13 residues. The sample consisted of PBMCs or a T cell subset sorted from them (not recorded which). The chain recombines TRBV6-2 or TRBV6-3 with TRBJ2-1; perhaps TRBD2 as D (6 bases). The sequence derives from a man aged 18 to 30 who had mild COVID-19 (a few samples of this study predate the infection). Cell type and time point are not known. The CDR3 DNA is TGTGCCAGCAGTTACTCACTAGCAAATGAGCAGTTCTTC. Amino acids: CASSYSLANEQFF.